Presented here are 11 T cell receptor beta chains from one specimen sequenced in a study of shared T cell receptors in the human thymus. Clones were sequenced by immunoSEQ multiplex PCR, and TCRdb holds only the in-frame ones, with some missing. This table has a few hundred thousand clones, around 95% appearing once. Sequenced sample: thymocytes. The receptors originated from a human donor.

This clone came up once. The chain links TRBV6-5 to TRBJ1-4; D not certain. The CDR3 spans 12 residues. The germline V and J ends were trimmed by 8 bases and 4 bases, with 8 bases remaining between them. CDR1 and CDR2 (germline): MNHEY, SVGAGI. This chain's CDR3 is CASGAGNEKLFF. The CDR3 DNA reads as TGTGCCAGCGGAGCGGGTAATGAAAAACTGTTTTTT.

The gene calls are TRBV28 and TRBJ1-1; no clear D. From germline, CDR1 is MDHEN and CDR2 SYDVKM. Trimming removed 3 bases from V and 0 bases from J, with 8 bases in between. The CDR3 has 14 residues. The CDR3 DNA is TGTGCCAGCAGTTTTCCGAGGATGAACACTGAAGCTTTCTTT. Translation: CASSFPRMNTEAFF.

The rearrangement uses TRBV18 and TRBJ2-1; tentative D call: TRBD2 (5 bases). Germline CDR1 is KGHSH and CDR2 is LQKENI. The CDR3 has 16 residues. The ends were cut back, 1 base at V and 9 bases at J, with 19 bases in the middle. CDR3 residues: CASSPRAPTTSTEQFF. The CDR3 DNA is TGTGCCAGCTCACCACGCGCCCCCACAACTAGTACTGAGCAGTTCTTC.

The chain is built from TRBV11-2 and TRBJ2-1; 9 bases map to TRBD2. In germline, CDR1 is SGHAT, CDR2 FQNNGV. V trimming: 5 bases; J trimming: 7 bases; junction bases outside the gene matches: 3. CDR3 length: 13 residues. The CDR3 loop is CASSPGLANEQFF. Here the CDR3 DNA reads TGTGCCAGCAGCCCAGGACTAGCGAATGAGCAGTTCTTC. The variable domain in full, completed from reference TRBV11-2 and TRBJ2-1, reads EAGVAQSPRYKIIEKRQSVAFWCNPISGHATLYWYQQILGQGPKLLIQFQNNGVVDDSQLPKDRFSAERLKGVDSTLKIQPAKLEDSAVYLCASSPGLANEQFFGPGTRLTVL.

The genes are TRBV21-1 and TRBJ2-7; the table calls TRBD1, which could not be checked here. TRBV21-1 is listed as a pseudogene. The CDR3 is 19 amino acids. The CDR3 is CASSKVGGGQGRFWYEQYF. The CDR3 nucleotides are TGTGCCAGCAGCAAAGTGGGAGGGGGACAGGGCCGTTTTTGGTACGAGCAGTACTTC.

This chain links TRBV5-6 with TRBJ2-7; possibly TRBD1 for D (5 bases). V dropped 0 bases and J dropped 5 bases, with 18 bases sitting between them. This CDR3 is built from 16 residues. CDR1 is SGHDT, CDR2 YYEEEE, per germline. CDR3 residues: CASSLGPDKGMNEQYF. The CDR3 coding sequence is TGTGCCAGCAGCTTGGGGCCGGATAAGGGGATGAACGAGCAGTACTTC. Full variable domain (missing parts from reference TRBV5-6 and TRBJ2-7): DAGVTQSPTHLIKTRGQQVTLRCSPKSGHDTVSWYQQALGQGPQFIFQYYEEEERQRGNFPDRFSGHQFPNYSSELNVNALLLGDSALYLCASSLGPDKGMNEQYFGPGTRLTVT.

In its sample, this clone was seen once. J is TRBJ1-1 and V is TRBV7-8; no clear D gene. Germline lookup yields CDR1 SGHVS and CDR2 FQNEAQ. Trimming left V 2 bases short and J 3 bases short, with 10 bases between. The CDR3 totals 14 residues. CDR3 in amino acids: CASSLSRLDTEAFF. The CDR3 nucleotides read TGTGCCAGCAGCTTATCCAGGTTGGACACTGAAGCTTTCTTT.

This chain connects TRBV11-2 to TRBJ2-6; the D is unclear. V lost 5 bases and J 0 bases, leaving 8 bases between the germline ends. Germline V gene sequence: CDR1 SGHAT, CDR2 FQNNGV. This CDR3 has 15 amino acids. DNA of the CDR3: TGTGCCAGCAGCCCTTTGAGCTCTGGGGCCAACGTCCTGACTTTC. Translation gives CASSPLSSGANVLTF.

The chain carries TRBV6-5 and TRBJ1-1, with D perhaps TRBD1 (5 bases). Germline loops: CDR1 MNHEY, CDR2 SVGAGI. The CDR3 sequence is 15 residues long. V gave up 2 bases and J gave up 4 bases, with 14 bases separating them. In DNA form, the CDR3 reads TGTGCCAGCAGTTACAAAAGGGGCGCCGGCACTGAAGCTTTCTTT. Amino acid sequence: CASSYKRGAGTEAFF.

The chain employs TRBV28 and TRBJ1-1, with TRBD1 identical over 7 bases. The CDR3 covers 15 residues. V lost 6 bases and J lost 3; bases outside the gene matches: 10. From germline, CDR1 is MDHEN and CDR2 SYDVKM. The CDR3 protein is CASSYPTGKYTEAFF. In nucleotides, the CDR3 is TGTGCCAGCAGCTATCCGACAGGGAAATACACTGAAGCTTTCTTT.

The V gene is TRBV21-1, the J gene TRBJ1-1; the table assigns TRBD1, which was not confirmed against the DNA. TRBV21-1 is flagged as a pseudogene. CDR3 length: 16 amino acids. CDR3 nucleotide sequence: TGTGCCAGCAGCAAAGCGGGGGCACCCATGAACACTGAAGCTTTCTTT. Protein product: CASSKAGAPMNTEAFF.